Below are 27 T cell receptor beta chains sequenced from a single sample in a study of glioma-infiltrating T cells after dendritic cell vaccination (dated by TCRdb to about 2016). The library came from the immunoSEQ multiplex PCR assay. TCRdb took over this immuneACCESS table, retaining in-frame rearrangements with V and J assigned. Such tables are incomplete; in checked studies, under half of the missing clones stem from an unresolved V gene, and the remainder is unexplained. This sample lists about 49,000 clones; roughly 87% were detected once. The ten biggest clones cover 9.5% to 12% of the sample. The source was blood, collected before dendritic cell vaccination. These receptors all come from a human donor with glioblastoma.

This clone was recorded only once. DNA for the CDR3: TGCGCCAGCAGCTTGGCCGGGACTAGACCCAATGAGCAGTTCTTC. As protein: CASSLAGTRPNEQFF. This rearrangement joins TRBV5-1 to TRBJ2-1; TRBD2 agrees at 8 bases. The CDR3 runs 15 residues. J gave up 6 bases and V 0 bases, and 5 bases lay outside the gene matches. Germline V CDR1 and CDR2: SGHRS, YFSETQ.

In nucleotides, the CDR3 is TGTGCCAGCAGCCAAACCCTTCGGAGCAATCAGCCCCAGCATTTT. This gives the protein CASSQTLRSNQPQHF. The chain carries TRBV4-2 and TRBJ1-5; D uncertain. The CDR3 has 15 residues. V lost 2 bases, J lost 1 base, and 9 bases lay in between. Germline CDR1 and CDR2: LGHNA and YNFKEQ.

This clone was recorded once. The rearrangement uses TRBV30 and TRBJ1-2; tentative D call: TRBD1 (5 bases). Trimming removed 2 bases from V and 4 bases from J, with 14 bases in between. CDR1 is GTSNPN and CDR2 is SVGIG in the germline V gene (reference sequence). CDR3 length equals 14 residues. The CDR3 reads CAWSTGQRGYGYTF. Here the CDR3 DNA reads TGTGCCTGGAGTACAGGCCAGCGGGGCTATGGCTACACCTTC.

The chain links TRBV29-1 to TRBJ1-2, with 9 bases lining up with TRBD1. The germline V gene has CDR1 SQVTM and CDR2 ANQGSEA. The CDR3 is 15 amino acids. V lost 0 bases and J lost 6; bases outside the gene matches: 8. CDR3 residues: CSVEDPGQGLNGYTF. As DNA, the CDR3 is TGCAGCGTTGAAGACCCGGGACAGGGACTCAATGGCTACACCTTC.

CDR3 bases: TGTGCCAGCAGCACATCCGGGACAGGGGTCTCTGGAAACACCATATATTTT. It codes for CASSTSGTGVSGNTIYF. J is TRBJ1-3 and V is TRBV9; 10 nucleotides align to TRBD1. This CDR3 comprises 17 residues. Trimming at V came to 4 bases and at J to 0 bases, leaving 7 bases not matched to a gene. Germline V gene lookup returns CDR1 SGDLS and CDR2 YYNGEE.

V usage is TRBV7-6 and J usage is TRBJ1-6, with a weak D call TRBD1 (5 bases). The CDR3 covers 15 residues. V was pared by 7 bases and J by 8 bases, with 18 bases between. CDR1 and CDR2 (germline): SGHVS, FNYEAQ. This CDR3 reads CASTLGAGIDSPLHF. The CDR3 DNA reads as TGTGCCAGCACCCTCGGAGCAGGGATCGATTCACCCCTCCACTTT. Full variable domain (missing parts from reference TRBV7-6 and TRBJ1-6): GAGVSQSPRYKVTKRGQDVALRCDPISGHVSLYWYRQALGQGPEFLTYFNYEAQQDKSGLPNDRFSAERPEGSISTLTIQRTEQRDSAMYRCASTLGAGIDSPLHFGNGTRLTVT.

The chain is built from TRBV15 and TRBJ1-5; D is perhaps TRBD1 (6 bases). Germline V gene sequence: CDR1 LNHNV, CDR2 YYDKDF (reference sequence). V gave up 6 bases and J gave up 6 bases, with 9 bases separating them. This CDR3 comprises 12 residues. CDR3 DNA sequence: TGTGCCACCAGTCAGGGGTTTCAGCCCCAGCATTTT. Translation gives CATSQGFQPQHF.

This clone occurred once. As DNA, the CDR3 is TGTGCCAGCAGCAGCATAGAAGAGACCCAGTACTTC. Its protein is CASSSIEETQYF. The chain combines TRBV7-7 with TRBJ2-5; D is uncertain. CDR3 length equals 12 residues. Germline CDR1 is SSHAT and CDR2 is FNYEAQ (reference sequence). With 5 bases removed from V and 3 bases from J, the gap between germline ends came to 7 bases.

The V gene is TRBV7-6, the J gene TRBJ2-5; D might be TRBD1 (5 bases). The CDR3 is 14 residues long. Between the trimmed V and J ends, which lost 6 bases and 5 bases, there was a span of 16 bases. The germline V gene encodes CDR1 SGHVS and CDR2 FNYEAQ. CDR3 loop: CASRATGFEETQYF. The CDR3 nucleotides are TGTGCCAGCAGAGCCACAGGATTCGAGGAGACCCAGTACTTC.

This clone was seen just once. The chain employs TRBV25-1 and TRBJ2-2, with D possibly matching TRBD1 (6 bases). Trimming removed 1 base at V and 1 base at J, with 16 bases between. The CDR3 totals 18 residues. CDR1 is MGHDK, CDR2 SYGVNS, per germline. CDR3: CASSEWGRGRENTGELFF. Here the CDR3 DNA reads TGTGCCAGCAGTGAATGGGGCAGGGGCCGCGAGAACACCGGGGAGCTGTTTTTT. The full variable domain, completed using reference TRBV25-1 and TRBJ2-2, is EADIYQTPRYLVIGTGKKITLECSQTMGHDKMYWYQQDPGMELHLIHYSYGVNSTEKGDLSSESTVSRIRTEHFPLTLESARPSHTSQYLCASSEWGRGRENTGELFFGEGSRLTVL.

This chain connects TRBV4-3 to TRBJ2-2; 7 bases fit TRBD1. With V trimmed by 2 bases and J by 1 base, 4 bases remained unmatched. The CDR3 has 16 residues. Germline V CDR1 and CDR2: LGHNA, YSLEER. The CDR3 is CASSQPTGRNTGELFF. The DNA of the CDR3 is TGCGCCAGCAGCCAACCGACAGGGCGGAACACCGGGGAGCTGTTTTTT.

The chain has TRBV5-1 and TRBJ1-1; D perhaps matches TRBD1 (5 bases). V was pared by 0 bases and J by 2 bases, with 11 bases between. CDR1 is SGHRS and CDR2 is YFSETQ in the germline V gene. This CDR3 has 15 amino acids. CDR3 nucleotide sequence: TGCGCCAGCAGCTTGGCGGTGGGGGGAAACACTGAAGCTTTCTTT. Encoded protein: CASSLAVGGNTEAFF.

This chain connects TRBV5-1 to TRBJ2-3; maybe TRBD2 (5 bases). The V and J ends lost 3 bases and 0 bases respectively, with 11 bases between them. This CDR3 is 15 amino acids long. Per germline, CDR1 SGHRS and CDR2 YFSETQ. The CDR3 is CASSWRTESTDTQYF. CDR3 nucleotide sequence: TGCGCCAGCAGCTGGAGGACTGAAAGCACAGATACGCAGTATTTT.

DNA of the CDR3: TGTGCCAGCAGCTTAGGTGTGGCTAGCGGGGTCGCCAAAAACATTCAGTACTTC. Amino acids: CASSLGVASGVAKNIQYF. The chain employs TRBV7-8 and TRBJ2-4, with 9 bases that match TRBD2. The CDR3 runs 18 residues. Per germline, CDR1 SGHVS and CDR2 FQNEAQ. The J segment lost 1 base and the V segment lost 1 base, leaving 8 bases of the junction unmatched.

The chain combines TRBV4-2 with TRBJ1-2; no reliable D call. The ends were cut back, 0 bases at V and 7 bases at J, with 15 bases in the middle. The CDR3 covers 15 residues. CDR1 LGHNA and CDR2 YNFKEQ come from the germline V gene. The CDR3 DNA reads TGTGCCAGCAGCCAAGATATCGCGGGATTGAGTGGCTACACCTTC. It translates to CASSQDIAGLSGYTF.

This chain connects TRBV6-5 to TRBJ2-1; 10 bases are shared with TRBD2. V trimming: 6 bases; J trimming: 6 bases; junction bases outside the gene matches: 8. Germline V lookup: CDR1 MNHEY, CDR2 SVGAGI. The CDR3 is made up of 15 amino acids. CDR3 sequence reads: CASRITSGTGNEQFF. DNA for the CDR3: TGTGCCAGCAGGATTACTAGCGGGACGGGCAATGAGCAGTTCTTC.

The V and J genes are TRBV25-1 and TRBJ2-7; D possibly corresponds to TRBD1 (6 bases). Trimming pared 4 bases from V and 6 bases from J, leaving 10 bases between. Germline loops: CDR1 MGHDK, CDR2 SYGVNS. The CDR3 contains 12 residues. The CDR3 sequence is CASSATGFEQYF. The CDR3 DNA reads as TGTGCCAGCAGTGCGACAGGTTTCGAGCAGTACTTC.

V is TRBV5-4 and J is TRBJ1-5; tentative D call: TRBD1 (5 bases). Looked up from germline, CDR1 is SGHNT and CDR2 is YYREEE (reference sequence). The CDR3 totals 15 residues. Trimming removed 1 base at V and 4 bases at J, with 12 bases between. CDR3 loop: CASSLLTGGNQPQHF. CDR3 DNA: TGTGCCAGCAGCTTGCTAACAGGTGGAAATCAGCCCCAGCATTTT.

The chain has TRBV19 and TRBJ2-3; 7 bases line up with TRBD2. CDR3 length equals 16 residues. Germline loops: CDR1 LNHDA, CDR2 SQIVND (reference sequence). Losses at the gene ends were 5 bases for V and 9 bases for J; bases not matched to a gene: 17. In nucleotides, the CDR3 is TGTGCCAGTAGTCCCACGACTAGCCGGGGATTGGGCACGCAGTATTTT. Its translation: CASSPTTSRGLGTQYF.

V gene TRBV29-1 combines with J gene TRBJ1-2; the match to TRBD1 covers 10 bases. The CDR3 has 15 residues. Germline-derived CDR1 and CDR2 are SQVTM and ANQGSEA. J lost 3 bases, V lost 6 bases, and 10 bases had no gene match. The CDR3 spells CSVPDRGVEDYGYTF. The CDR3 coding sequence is TGCAGCGTCCCGGACAGGGGGGTAGAGGACTATGGCTACACCTTC.

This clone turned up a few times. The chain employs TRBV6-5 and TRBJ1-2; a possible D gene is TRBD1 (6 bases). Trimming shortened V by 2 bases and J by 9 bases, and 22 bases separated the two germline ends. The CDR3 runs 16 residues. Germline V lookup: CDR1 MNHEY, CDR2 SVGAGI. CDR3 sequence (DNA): TGTGCCAGCAGTTACGACCCGGTGGTCAGCCAGGGGAGCTACACCTTC. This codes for CASSYDPVVSQGSYTF.

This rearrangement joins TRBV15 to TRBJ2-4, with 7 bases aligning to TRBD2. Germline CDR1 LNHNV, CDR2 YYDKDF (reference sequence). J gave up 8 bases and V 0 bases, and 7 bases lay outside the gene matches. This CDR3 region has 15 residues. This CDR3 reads CATSRDRGGVDIQYF. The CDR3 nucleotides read TGTGCCACCAGCAGAGATCGCGGGGGTGTAGACATTCAGTACTTC.

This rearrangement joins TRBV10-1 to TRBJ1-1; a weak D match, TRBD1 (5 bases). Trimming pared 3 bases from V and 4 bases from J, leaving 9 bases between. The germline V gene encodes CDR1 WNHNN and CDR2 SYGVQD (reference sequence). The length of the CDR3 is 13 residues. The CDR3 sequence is CASSDRVGTEAFF. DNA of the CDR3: TGCGCCAGCAGTGACAGGGTTGGCACTGAAGCTTTCTTT.

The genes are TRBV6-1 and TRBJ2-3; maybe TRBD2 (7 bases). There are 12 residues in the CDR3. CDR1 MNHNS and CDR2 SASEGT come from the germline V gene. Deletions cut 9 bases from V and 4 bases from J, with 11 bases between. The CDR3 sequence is CASKGGSDTQYF. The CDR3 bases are TGTGCCAGTAAGGGGGGGTCAGATACGCAGTATTTT.

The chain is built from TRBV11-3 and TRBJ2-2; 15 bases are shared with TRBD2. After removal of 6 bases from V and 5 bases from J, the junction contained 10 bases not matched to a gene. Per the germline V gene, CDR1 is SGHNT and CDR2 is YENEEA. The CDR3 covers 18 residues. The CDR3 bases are TGTGCCAGCAGTTATGGGACTAGCGGGAGGTTAAGAACCGGGGAGCTGTTTTTT. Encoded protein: CASSYGTSGRLRTGELFF.

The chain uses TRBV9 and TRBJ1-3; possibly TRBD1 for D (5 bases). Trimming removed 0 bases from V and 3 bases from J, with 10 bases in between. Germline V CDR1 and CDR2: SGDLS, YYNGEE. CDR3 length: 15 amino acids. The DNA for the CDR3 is TGTGCCAGCAGCGTAGGGGGCATCGATGGAAACACCATATATTTT. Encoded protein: CASSVGGIDGNTIYF.

For the CDR3, the DNA is TGCGCCAGCAGCGTCACCGGGACAGGGGGCACTAACTATGGCTACACCTTC. As protein: CASSVTGTGGTNYGYTF. V usage is TRBV5-1 and J usage is TRBJ1-2; 12 nucleotides agree with TRBD1. This CDR3 is built from 17 residues. V was pared by 4 bases and J by 0 bases, with 7 bases of the junction left unmatched. Germline assignment: CDR1 SGHRS and CDR2 YFSETQ. Variable domain in full (rest from reference TRBV5-1 and TRBJ1-2): KAGVTQTPRYLIKTRGQQVTLSCSPISGHRSVSWYQQTPGQGLQFLFEYFSETQRNKGNFPGRFSGRQFSNSRSEMNVSTLELGDSALYLCASSVTGTGGTNYGYTFGSGTRLTVV.